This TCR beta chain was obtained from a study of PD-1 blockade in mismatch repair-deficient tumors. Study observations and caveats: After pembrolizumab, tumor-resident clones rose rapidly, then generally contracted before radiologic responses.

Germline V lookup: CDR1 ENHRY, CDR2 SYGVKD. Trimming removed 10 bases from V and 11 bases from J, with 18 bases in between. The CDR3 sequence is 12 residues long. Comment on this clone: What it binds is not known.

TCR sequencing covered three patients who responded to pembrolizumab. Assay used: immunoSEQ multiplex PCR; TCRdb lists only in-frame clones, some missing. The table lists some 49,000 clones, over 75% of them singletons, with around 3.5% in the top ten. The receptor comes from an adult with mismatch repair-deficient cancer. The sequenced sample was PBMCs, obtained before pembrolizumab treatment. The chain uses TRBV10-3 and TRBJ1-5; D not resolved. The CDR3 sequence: CATGPAGGAQHF. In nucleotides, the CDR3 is TGTGCCACTGGGCCGGCTGGTGGAGCCCAGCATTTT.